This T cell receptor beta chain was documented in a study of shared clonotypes between healthy human individuals (dated by TCRdb to 2018 to 2020). About the investigation overall: The cohort included three men and a couple of women between 18 and 49 years of age. For each donor, CD4 naive and CD4 memory were each run on three plates, CD8 naive on two plates, and CD8 memory on one plate. To estimate repertoire size and how much clonotype sharing occurs between individuals, the study deeply sequenced the blood TCR repertoires of 5 or 6 healthy adults. Different laboratories and diverse techniques were used to prepare libraries and sequence TCR repertoires, to increase sequencing depth and limit assay-specific biases. Per donor, leukapheresis produced somewhere between about 0.94 and 9 billion PBMCs.

Notes on this clone: Its specific antigen is unknown. Base qualities are missing; no much larger clone stands one base away.

Study-level results and caveats: Rarefaction of sorted-subset datasets indicated incomplete sequencing despite the large sequencing depth. Only blood was sampled, and tissue TCR repertoires likely differ from those in blood. Because the study included only a small number of donors, the genetic and exposure-history diversity represented was limited. Across several donors, about 5.2% of naive CD4, over 3% of naive CD8, about 2% of memory CD4, and 0.4% of memory CD8 clonotypes were shared. Compared with non-shared clonotypes, the clonotypes found in all four sorted-subset donors had higher generation probabilities. Pairwise subsampling led to the expectation that sequencing depth would affect the degree of clonotype sharing among donors. Naive subsets generally had larger estimated clonotype richness than memory subsets.

Using the deep immunoSEQ assay, multiplex PCR amplified TCR CDR3 regions from genomic DNA. Extracted genomic DNA from each cell subset was distributed evenly across all wells of several immunoSEQ 96-well plates, and each plate was treated as a replicate. For sorted subsets, approximately 200 ng of genomic DNA, equivalent to around 30,000 T cell genomes, went into each replicate PCR. Purified libraries were measured with a Qubit 3.0 fluorometer, size-checked on a Bioanalyzer 2100, and measured again with the KAPA Library Quantification kit. A separate single-read 150-cycle Illumina NextSeq 550 flow cell was used to sequence each immunoSEQ 96-well plate. Under the source paper's analysis protocol: Because the immunoSEQ output held only junctional sequences and lacked quality scores, the filtering could not match the filtering applied to full-length reads. To assign V/J genes and CDR3, sequences were annotated against IMGT germline references using PyIR, a Python wrapper for IgBLAST v1.9. Any read was removed if the V/J assignment was weak (E-value above 1e-6), the CDR3 was missing, or the read contained stop codons, out-of-frame junctions, or ambiguous translated residues. A V3J clonotype was defined by an identical inferred V gene, J gene, and CDR3 amino acid sequence. The percentage overlap between two repertoires was calculated by dividing the number of shared unique clonotypes by the size of the smaller repertoire. Richness of each repertoire was evaluated using RTK rarefaction, the Chao1 estimator, and Recon v2.1 estimates of unobserved clonotypes. Generation probabilities were computed with OLGA for all TCRbeta clonotypes obtained by the gDNA method from a handful of donors. Drawn from immuneACCESS, this table holds only the in-frame rearrangements with V and J called that TCRdb kept. Clones are partly lost; checked studies trace under half to an unresolved V gene and leave the rest unexplained. D and trimming were read from the DNA, whereas the V and J calls and clone size are those reported in that table. This sample has under 2.5 million clones in its table, and around 92% of those were observed once. Of the sample, roughly 0.34% is held by the ten largest clones.

Donors were healthy HIV-negative adults with no recently reported acute infections or vaccinations. Only Caucasian adults living in Nashville, Tennessee, USA were represented among the donors. CD4+ T cells were enriched by magnetic negative selection; naive cells were then positively selected on CD45RA, and the negative fraction formed the memory subset. Blood was obtained by leukapheresis, after which PBMCs were separated by Ficoll-Histopaque density gradient centrifugation and cryopreserved in liquid nitrogen vapor phase. Analytical flow cytometry was used to check the purity and quantity of each magnetically sorted T cell population. Genomic DNA was isolated from each sorted fraction and quantified by UV absorbance on a Nanodrop 2000c. This TCR was recovered from a man younger than 35 in good health. Some clones in this sample may be carry-over from other donors' samples. The sample consisted of naive CD4+ T cells from PBMCs. What this sample's cell subset or site label stands for: CD45RA+ positively selected.

The DNA reads as follows: TGTGCCAGCAGGGGGGTGACTAGCTCCTACGAGCAGTACTTC. Protein translation: CASRGVTSSYEQYF. This chain joins TRBV2 to TRBJ2-7; matching of 6 bases hints at TRBD2 as the D gene. Trimming removed 6 bases from V and 0 bases from J, leaving 12 bases between the germline ends. Looking up the germline V gene yields CDR1 SNHLY and CDR2 FYNNEI. The CDR3 covers 14 residues, taking in both the cysteine and the phenylalanine. Just CDR3 DNA is preserved here, 42 bases in frame from base 1.